One sample yielded the 11 T cell receptor beta chains listed below, sequenced in a study of CD8 T cells in Susac syndrome. It was with random hexamers that roughly 0.45 to 1 ug RNA was reverse transcribed. MiXCR, applied by TCRdb to the immunoSEQ multiplex PCR reads, yields one record per CDR3 protein. The sample lists 150,000 to 250,000 distinct CDR3 sequences; about 95% were seen once. The sequenced sample was CD4+ T cells from PBMCs. The receptors derive from a human donor with multiple sclerosis.

The V call is TRBV5-1, the J call TRBJ2-5; D is unclear. V lost 2 bases, J lost 2 bases, and 4 bases lay in between. Germline values: CDR1 SGHRS, CDR2 YFSETQ. CDR3 size: 12 residues. Here the CDR3 DNA reads TGCGCCAGCAGCTTCTCGCAAGAGACCCAGTACTTC. Translation: CASSFSQETQYF.

The rearrangement joins TRBV20-1 to TRBJ1-6; D might be TRBD1 (5 bases). CDR1 is DFQATT and CDR2 is SNEGSKA in the germline V gene (reference sequence). Trimming left V 1 base short and J 6 bases short, with 13 bases between. CDR3 length: 15 amino acids. CDR3 in DNA: TGCAGTGCTAGAGTGGATGGAGGGGTTAATTCACCCCTCCACTTT. Amino acid sequence: CSARVDGGVNSPLHF.

V gene TRBV28 combines with J gene TRBJ1-2, with D tentatively TRBD1 (5 bases). The CDR3 spans 14 residues. Germline V lookup: CDR1 MDHEN, CDR2 SYDVKM. The V end lost 3 bases, the J end lost 4 bases, and 12 bases lay between the germline ends. The DNA of the CDR3 is TGTGCCAGCAGTTTGGGGGGGGTCACCTATGGCTACACCTTC. Translated, it gives CASSLGGVTYGYTF.

The chain links TRBV5-4 to TRBJ1-2; D is ambiguous. Between the trimmed V and J ends, which lost 7 bases and 4 bases, there was a span of 11 bases. Germline V gives CDR1 SGHNT, CDR2 YYREEE (reference sequence). The CDR3 is made up of 12 amino acids. The CDR3, as DNA: TGTGCCAGCTCCGTCACCGCCTATGGCTACACCTTC. Translation gives CASSVTAYGYTF.

V gene TRBV27 combines with J gene TRBJ1-1; 9 nucleotides align to TRBD1. The CDR3 consists of 14 residues. The germline V gene has CDR1 MNHEY and CDR2 SMNVEV (reference sequence). Losses at the gene ends were 4 bases for V and 5 bases for J; bases not matched to a gene: 5. The DNA for the CDR3 is TGTGCCAGCAGTTGGGGGACAGGGAAAACTGAAGCTTTCTTT. Translation: CASSWGTGKTEAFF.

The chain joins TRBV5-1 to TRBJ2-3, with TRBD2 matching over 11 bases. The CDR3 covers 16 residues. V was pared by 4 bases and J by 6 bases, with 10 bases of the junction left unmatched. Germline values: CDR1 SGHRS, CDR2 YFSETQ. This chain's CDR3 is CASSPTSGTTTDTQYF. The CDR3 DNA sequence: TGCGCCAGCAGCCCGACTAGCGGGACCACCACCGATACGCAGTATTTT.

Here the CDR3 reads CASTRTRGYTF. In DNA, the CDR3 is TGTGCCAGCACGCGGACCCGGGGCTACACCTTC. V and J are TRBV7-9 and TRBJ1-2, with D hard to call. This CDR3 comprises 11 residues. Trimming shortened V by 7 bases and J by 8 bases, and 11 bases separated the two germline ends. Germline values: CDR1 SEHNR, CDR2 FQNEAQ (reference sequence).

The gene calls are TRBV24-1 and TRBJ2-7; possible D gene TRBD1, 6 bases. The V end lost 11 bases, the J end lost 3 bases, and 10 bases lay between the germline ends. The V gene's germline CDR1 is KGHDR and CDR2 SFDVKD. CDR3 length: 11 residues. The CDR3: CAIGTYYEQYF. The CDR3 nucleotides are TGTGCCATCGGGACATACTACGAGCAGTACTTC.

The chain employs TRBV12-3 or TRBV12-4 and TRBJ2-5, with 14 bases that match TRBD2. The CDR3 consists of 16 residues. V lost 6 bases, J lost 2 bases, and 5 bases stayed unmatched. The CDR3 is CASSRTSGGSQETQYF. The CDR3 DNA reads as TGTGCCAGCAGCCGGACTAGCGGGGGGTCACAAGAGACCCAGTACTTC.

This rearrangement joins TRBV20-1 to TRBJ2-1; a possible D gene is TRBD1 (5 bases). Germline values: CDR1 DFQATT, CDR2 SNEGSKA (reference sequence). This CDR3 comprises 10 residues. Trimming left V 7 bases short and J 7 bases short, with 8 bases between. The CDR3 nucleotides read TGCAGTGGTCAGGGAAATGAGCAGTTCTTC. Residues: CSGQGNEQFF.

This rearrangement joins TRBV7-2 to TRBJ2-7, with 10 nucleotides matching TRBD1. The germline CDR1 and CDR2 sequences are SGHTA and FQGNSA. V dropped 1 base and J dropped 10; count of bases not matched to a gene: 4. The CDR3 sequence is 13 residues long. CDR3 nucleotides: TGTGCCAGCAGCTTAGGGACAGGGGGTAGACAGTACTTC. This sequence encodes CASSLGTGGRQYF.